Listed below are T cell receptor beta chains from one sample, sequenced in a study of blood T cell dynamics during melanoma immunotherapy. Generated by immunoSEQ multiplex PCR, the TCRdb table keeps only in-frame clones and is missing some. The data contain thousands of clones, about 92% of them singletons. The sample was effector memory CD8+ T cells from blood, taken from a patient treated with checkpoint blockade. These receptors were taken from a human donor with melanoma. Both conserved end residues are part of each CDR3. The D gene is left open where the match is weak. A clone size is listed for some rows: how often the clone was seen (once, few, many), or a class if it is expanded.

size,J,V,D,CDR3,DNA
few,TRBJ1-2,TRBV18,-,CASCLGLF,TGTGCCAGCTGCCTCGGGCTCTTC
-,TRBJ1-2,TRBV4-3,-,CASSQDRGTGSNYGYTF,TGCGCCAGCAGCCAAGATCGGGGAACAGGGTCTAACTATGGCTACACCTTC
-,TRBJ2-7,TRBV6-1,-,CASSGPSGAQGHYEQYF,TGTGCCAGCAGTGGGCCTAGCGGAGCACAGGGGCACTACGAGCAGTACTTC
-,TRBJ2-3,TRBV6-5,TRBD1,CASTRGQGADTQYF,TGTGCCAGCACCCGGGGACAGGGGGCAGATACGCAGTATTTT
-,TRBJ1-4,TRBV7-9,TRBD1,CASSSSGTGAEKLFF,TGTGCCAGCAGCTCCTCGGGGACAGGGGCTGAAAAACTGTTTTTT
-,TRBJ1-5,TRBV28,TRBD1,CASTGTDRRNQPQHF,TGTGCCAGCACCGGGACAGACCGTCGTAATCAGCCCCAGCATTTT
-,TRBJ2-2,TRBV28,TRBD2,CASSSGLAGVVSGELFF,TGTGCCAGCAGCTCCGGACTAGCGGGAGTTGTTTCCGGGGAGCTGTTTTTT
-,TRBJ2-7,TRBV30,-,CAWSALGVSYEQYF,TGTGCCTGGAGTGCACTGGGGGTGTCCTACGAGCAGTACTTC
-,TRBJ2-7,TRBV11-1,-,CASSYVQGYEQYF,TGTGCCAGCAGCTACGTACAGGGCTACGAGCAGTACTTC
-,TRBJ2-1,TRBV7-6,-,CASSPPGSSYNEQFF,TGTGCCAGCAGCCCCCCTGGGAGCTCCTACAATGAGCAGTTCTTC
-,TRBJ1-2,TRBV19,-,CASSISGYDYGYTF,TGTGCCAGTAGTATCTCCGGGTATGACTATGGCTACACCTTC
-,TRBJ1-4,TRBV27,TRBD1,CASSYGTAYNEKLFF,TGTGCCAGCAGCTACGGGACAGCTTACAATGAAAAACTGTTTTTT
-,TRBJ2-7,TRBV18,TRBD2,CASSSPLRGANSYEQYF,TGTGCCAGCTCATCACCACTGCGGGGGGCCAACTCCTACGAGCAGTACTTC
once,TRBJ2-4,TRBV7-9,-,CASSLADGKNIQYF,TGTGCCAGCAGCTTAGCCGACGGGAAAAACATTCAGTACTTC
-,TRBJ2-7,TRBV7-9,TRBD2,CASSSSGSGEQYF,TGTGCCAGCAGCTCTAGCGGGAGCGGCGAGCAGTACTTC
-,TRBJ2-7,TRBV28,TRBD1,CASSDRGWEQYF,TGTGCCAGCAGCGACAGGGGGTGGGAGCAGTACTTC
-,TRBJ1-6,TRBV14,TRBD1,CASSLGTGAYNSPLHF,TGTGCCAGCAGCCTAGGGACAGGGGCCTATAATTCACCCCTCCACTTT
few,TRBJ2-7,TRBV7-9,-,CASSLPSSYEQYF,TGTGCCAGCAGCTTACCGAGCTCCTACGAGCAGTACTTC
-,TRBJ2-1,TRBV14,TRBD2,CASSLATSGGEQFF,TGTGCCAGCAGCCTCGCGACTAGCGGGGGTGAGCAGTTCTTC
-,TRBJ2-5,TRBV4-3,-,CASSQVRGDQETQYF,TGCGCCAGCAGCCAAGTCAGGGGGGATCAAGAGACCCAGTACTTC
-,TRBJ2-5,TRBV30,-,CAWSATRGSETQYF,TGTGCCTGGAGTGCTACGAGGGGGAGTGAGACCCAGTACTTC
-,TRBJ1-1,TRBV7-7,TRBD1,CASSRQGANTEAFF,TGTGCTAGCAGCCGACAGGGGGCGAACACTGAAGCTTTCTTT
-,TRBJ2-7,TRBV4-1,-,CASSQDGNEQYF,TGCGCCAGCAGCCAAGATGGTAACGAGCAGTACTTC
-,TRBJ2-7,TRBV30,-,CACPLDGTLRVQYF,TGTGCCTGCCCATTGGACGGGACGCTACGAGTGCAGTACTTC
once,TRBJ1-4,TRBV28,-,CASSLVRARVSEKLFF,TGTGCCAGCAGTTTAGTGCGGGCGCGGGTATCGGAAAAACTGTTTTTT
-,TRBJ2-3,TRBV9,-,CASSPQSRSTDTQYF,TGTGCCAGCAGCCCACAAAGCAGATCCACAGATACGCAGTATTTT
-,TRBJ1-1,TRBV10-3,-,CAISERGPMNTEAFF,TGTGCCATCAGTGAGAGAGGGCCGATGAACACTGAAGCTTTCTTT
-,TRBJ2-7,TRBV29-1,TRBD1,CSVENKGTADGEQYF,TGCAGCGTTGAGAACAAAGGGACAGCAGACGGCGAGCAGTACTTC
-,TRBJ2-7,TRBV4-2,-,CASSSQGLSYEQYF,TGTGCCAGCAGCTCCCAGGGTCTTTCCTACGAGCAGTACTTC
-,TRBJ1-3,TRBV19,TRBD1,CASQTLRDRGTSGNTIYF,TGTGCCAGCCAGACTCTCCGGGACAGGGGGACCTCTGGAAACACCATATATTTT
-,TRBJ2-5,TRBV7-6,TRBD2,CASSSGTSGSRKTQYF,TGTGCCAGCAGCTCCGGGACTAGCGGGAGTAGAAAGACCCAGTACTTC
-,TRBJ2-3,TRBV13,-,CASMDGVDTQYF,TGTGCCAGCATGGATGGGGTGGATACGCAGTATTTT
-,TRBJ1-4,TRBV4-1,TRBD1,CASSHGQGRILKREKLFF,TGCGCCAGCAGCCATGGACAGGGCCGAATTCTAAAGAGGGAAAAACTGTTTTTT
-,TRBJ2-1,TRBV5-6,-,CASSLSGVTDEQFF,TGTGCCAGCAGCTTGTCCGGGGTTACGGATGAGCAGTTCTTC
-,TRBJ2-3,TRBV11-3,-,CASSLVHADTQYF,TGTGCCAGCAGCTTAGTGCACGCAGATACGCAGTATTTT
-,TRBJ1-1,TRBV7-8,-,CASSLQGGTEAFF,TGTGCCAGCAGCTTACAAGGAGGGACTGAAGCTTTCTTT
-,TRBJ2-1,TRBV27,-,CASSFGGGSYNEQFF,TGTGCCAGCAGTTTCGGAGGTGGGTCCTACAATGAGCAGTTCTTC
-,TRBJ2-5,TRBV7-8,-,CASSFMIGGETQYF,TGTGCCAGCAGCTTCATGATAGGGGGGGAGACCCAGTACTTC
once,TRBJ2-7,TRBV5-6,TRBD2,CASSTGTSGRFEQYF,TGTGCCAGCAGTACCGGGACTAGCGGGAGATTCGAGCAGTACTTC
-,TRBJ2-7,TRBV7-9,-,CASSLGWLLNF,TGTGCCAGCAGCCTGGGCTGGTTGCTGAACTTC
-,TRBJ2-3,TRBV10-3,TRBD2,CALRSGPGGPNTQYF,TGTGCCCTTCGAAGTGGGCCGGGAGGGCCGAATACGCAGTATTTT
-,TRBJ2-7,TRBV4-3,-,CASSQAGAHSYEQYF,TGCGCCAGCAGCCAAGCTGGGGCCCACTCCTACGAGCAGTACTTC
once,TRBJ2-1,TRBV19,TRBD1,CASSMGRGLNEQFF,TGTGCCAGTAGTATGGGTAGGGGGCTTAATGAGCAGTTCTTC
-,TRBJ2-1,TRBV28,-,CASKFANNEQFF,TGTGCCAGCAAATTCGCTAACAATGAGCAGTTCTTC
-,TRBJ2-7,TRBV6-6,TRBD2,CASSQLSGNSYEQYF,TGTGCCAGCAGTCAACTCAGCGGGAACTCCTACGAGCAGTACTTC
once,TRBJ2-1,TRBV7-9,-,CASSPAYNNEQFF,TGTGCCAGCAGCCCAGCCTATAACAATGAGCAGTTCTTC